These 15 T cell receptor beta chains were all obtained from the same sample, sequenced in a study of Graves' ophthalmopathy and Graves' hyperthyroidism. Scientists amplified the TCR beta CDR3 regions from RNA transcripts. HTBI primers were used in a first-round RT-PCR, which preceded a second-round multiplex PCR. TCRdb used MiXCR to reprocess the multiplex PCR reads, holding one entry per CDR3 protein. Here the sample spans roughly 610,000 distinct CDR3 sequences, 22% being singletons. Sequencing was done on a sample of peripheral blood. These receptors all stem from a woman younger than 30 with stable Graves' hyperthyroidism. Some clones in this sample may be carry-over from other donors' samples.

The V gene is TRBV7-6, the J gene TRBJ1-2; D call uncertain. The length of the CDR3 is 16 residues. Germline V CDR1 and CDR2: SGHVS, FNYEAQ. The V end was cut by 5 bases, the J end by 2 bases, with 18 bases between. CDR3 DNA sequence: TGTGCCAGCAGCGACCCTTCGAAGGGCGGCAACTATGGCTACACCTTC. Protein: CASSDPSKGGNYGYTF.

This clonotype occurred many times. The rearrangement links TRBV12-3 or TRBV12-4 to TRBJ2-7; D not certain. The V and J ends lost 6 bases and 3 bases respectively, with 21 bases between them. The length of the CDR3 is 16 residues. CDR3 loop: CASSFLPRSPNYEQYF. CDR3 DNA: TGTGCCAGCAGCTTCTTACCTAGGTCCCCAAACTACGAGCAGTACTTC.

In this sample, this clonotype turned up many times. The chain recombines TRBV5-1 with TRBJ1-2, with 8 bases lining up with TRBD1. Per the germline V gene, CDR1 is SGHRS and CDR2 is YFSETQ. The V segment lost 1 base and the J segment 5 bases; nucleotides outside the gene matches: 7. The CDR3 loop spans 15 amino acids. CDR3 amino acids: CASSLLTGVFYGYTF. CDR3 coding DNA: TGCGCCAGCAGCTTGTTGACAGGGGTTTTTTATGGCTACACCTTC.

This clonotype was seen ten or more times. The chain links TRBV27 to TRBJ2-7; D possibly uses TRBD1 or TRBD2 (5 bases each). V gave up 5 bases and J gave up 5 bases, with 16 bases separating them. From germline, CDR1 is MNHEY and CDR2 SMNVEV (reference sequence). This CDR3 is built from 14 residues. The CDR3 loop is CASSLQGASHEQYF. The CDR3 coding sequence is TGTGCCAGCAGTCTTCAGGGAGCGTCCCACGAGCAGTACTTC.

The chain uses TRBV7-9 and TRBJ2-5; D not certain. The CDR3 is made up of 12 amino acids. V dropped 8 bases and J dropped 4 bases, with 11 bases sitting between them. CDR1 is SEHNR, CDR2 FQNEAQ, per germline (reference sequence). For the CDR3, the DNA is TGTGCCAGCCGGGCCCTCTCAGAGACCCAGTACTTC. This sequence encodes CASRALSETQYF.

This clonotype was seen at least ten times. The rearrangement uses TRBV19 and TRBJ2-5; TRBD1 aligns across 9 bases. The germline V gene encodes CDR1 LNHDA and CDR2 SQIVND (reference sequence). Germline trimming cut 5 bases from V and 7 bases from J; bases unmatched to any gene: 14. The length of the CDR3 is 16 residues. CDR3 sequence (DNA): TGTGCCAGTAGTCTGAGCCCCGGACAGGGGAGTTGGACCCAGTACTTC. Translation: CASSLSPGQGSWTQYF.

This clonotype was observed many times. This sequence joins TRBV6-2 or TRBV6-3 and TRBJ1-1, with D possibly being TRBD1 (5 bases). Trimming took 8 bases from V and 0 from J, leaving 13 bases between them. CDR1 is MNHEY and CDR2 is SVGEGT in the germline V gene. The CDR3 length is 14 residues. CDR3: CASLGDFLNTEAFF. The CDR3 coding sequence is TGTGCCAGCCTGGGGGACTTCCTGAACACTGAAGCTTTCTTT.

This chain connects TRBV11-2 to TRBJ1-2; TRBD1 agrees at 7 bases. Germline CDR1 is SGHAT and CDR2 is FQNNGV. This CDR3 region has 14 residues. With V trimmed by 8 bases and J by 4 bases, 10 bases remained unmatched. Here the CDR3 DNA reads TGTGCCAGCTCGGGAGGGGGCGTTGGCTATGGCTACACCTTC. It translates to CASSGGGVGYGYTF.

This clonotype was recorded many times. This sequence joins TRBV7-9 and TRBJ1-6; the D gene is possibly TRBD1 (6 bases). The CDR3 loop spans 18 amino acids. V gave up 6 bases and J gave up 1 base, with 19 bases separating them. CDR1 is SEHNR, CDR2 FQNEAQ, per germline (reference sequence). This chain's CDR3 is CASSSDRSGYSYNSPLHF. CDR3 sequence (DNA): TGTGCCAGCAGTAGCGACAGGTCGGGTTATTCCTATAATTCACCCCTCCACTTT.

This sequence joins TRBV6-1 and TRBJ1-6, with 8 nucleotides matching TRBD1. Germline values: CDR1 MNHNS, CDR2 SASEGT. V lost 8 bases and J lost 10; bases outside the gene matches: 10. The CDR3 runs to 14 residues. The CDR3 loop reads CASGQGHSSSPLHF. CDR3 coding DNA: TGTGCCAGCGGACAGGGACATTCGAGCTCACCCCTCCACTTT.

This clonotype was seen many times. The J gene is TRBJ1-1, the V gene TRBV28, with TRBD1 as a possible D gene (5 bases). Between the trimmed V and J ends, which lost 3 bases and 11 bases, there was a span of 10 bases. The CDR3 runs 11 residues. Germline CDR1 and CDR2: MDHEN and SYDVKM. The CDR3 bases are TGTGCCAGCAGTTTGGGACCGATGGCTTTCTTT. Protein sequence: CASSLGPMAFF.

This clonotype was seen many times. The chain recombines TRBV10-3 with TRBJ1-1, with TRBD1 identical over 7 bases. The ends lost 10 bases at V and 3 bases at J; junction bases unmatched: 8. The V gene's germline CDR1 is ENHRY and CDR2 SYGVKD. There are 13 residues in the CDR3. The CDR3 is CATLLTGDTEAFF. CDR3 nucleotides: TGTGCCACCTTGCTCACAGGGGACACTGAAGCTTTCTTT.

Ten or more counts support this clonotype. The J gene is TRBJ1-1, the V gene TRBV24-1; no clear D. CDR1 is KGHDR and CDR2 is SFDVKD in the germline V gene. Trimming removed 2 bases from V and 0 bases from J, with 9 bases in between. The CDR3 covers 15 residues. CDR3 bases: TGTGCCACCAGTGATTCTGGCAGAATGAACACTGAAGCTTTCTTT. Protein sequence: CATSDSGRMNTEAFF.

Concerning this clonotype: A much larger clone is a single base away; this may be a read error. The chain uses TRBV20-1 and TRBJ2-5; D is unresolved. Germline-derived CDR1 and CDR2 are DFQATT and SNEGSKA (reference sequence). The CDR3 contains 13 residues. The CDR3, as DNA: TGCAGTGCTAGGGCCCCGAACCAAGCGACCCAGTACTTC. This translates into CSARAPNQATQYF.

This clonotype showed up just a few times. The CDR3 does not end in the conserved phenylalanine or tryptophan, so this is likely a read error. The chain uses TRBV6-2 or TRBV6-3 and TRBJ2-5; no definite D call. The CDR3 is 13 amino acids. Germline CDR1 MNHEY, CDR2 SVGEGT. V lost 2 bases to trimming and J lost 6 bases, with 10 bases between them. In DNA form, the CDR3 reads TGTGCCAGCAGTTACAAGGGTCCCAAGACCCAGTACTCC. It codes for CASSYKGPKTQYS.